This TCR beta chain originates from a study of beta chain features in type 1 diabetes (dated by TCRdb to between 2017 and 2018). About the full investigation: Patients and healthy donors did not differ in mean age, gender distribution, total cell number or subset yield. A total of under 140,000,000 sorted cells were examined across all samples, and the number of cells per subset was strongly correlated with RNA yield. In the study, recently diagnosed type 1 diabetes patients and matched healthy donors were compared on the TCRB repertoires of their sorted circulating CD4+ T cell subsets. Naive and central memory subsets were obtained from all 30 or so donors, but regulatory and stem cell-like memory subsets were isolated from only 8 patients and roughly eight healthy donors.

Note on this clone: Its antigen is unknown. Qualities for individual bases were not recorded, and no much larger clone is one base off.

Each donor gave one peripheral blood draw, approximately 0.11 L on average, collected into heparinised tubes. A BD FACSAria II was used to sort naive, central memory, regulatory and stem cell-like memory CD4+ T cells with a panel that included CD45RO, CCR7, CD25, CD127, CD95 and CD27. All sorted populations exceeded 98% purity. PBMCs were separated immediately by Lymphoprep density gradient centrifugation and were stained directly, without being cultured. So that batch effects would be minimized, each experiment stained and sorted samples in pairs, pairing one healthy donor with one patient. Taken from the germline V gene, the CDR1 and CDR2 loops are SGHVS and FNYEAQ. The CDR3 runs 14 residues from the cysteine to the phenylalanine. Just CDR3 DNA is preserved here, 42 bases in frame from base 1. V is trimmed back by 5 bases and J by 5 bases, and the junction contains 5 bases that no gene match accounts for.

The entire amount of isolated RNA was reverse transcribed using the High Capacity cDNA Reverse Transcription Kit, so the sequenced TCRB transcripts were expressed ones. Deep immunoSEQ sequencing was applied to naive, central memory and regulatory T cell samples, giving an average of around 3.8 million total reads per sample. Sorted cells were lysed in RLT buffer, and RNA was extracted using DNase-treated RNeasy Micro or Mini kits according to cell number. Each cell subset was processed separately to prevent cross-contamination, with patient and healthy donor samples processed together. The immunoSEQ multiplex PCR was used to amplify TCRB sequences from cDNA, generating 87-bp fragments that spanned the CDR3 region. The amplicons were sequenced using the Illumina HiSeq platform. Under the source paper's analysis protocol: PCR bias was corrected computationally using synthetic template baselines, and reads within Hamming distance 2 were collapsed, with unmergeable singletons discarded. Reads were aligned against IMGT so that V, D and J genes, CDR3 length and insertions or deletions at six rearrangement sites could be assigned. Within each subset, clonotype counts were normalized to sorted cell number, after which true diversity and Gini coefficients were computed with the tcR R package. The overlap coefficient, calculated on TCRB nucleotide sequences, was used to measure repertoire sharing. Out-of-frame TCRB sequences from naive cells were analyzed to stand in for the pre-selection repertoire. In its TCRdb copy, this immuneACCESS table keeps in-frame sequences only and misses some clones. Where compared with another copy, unresolved V genes explain less than half of these, and the others have no known cause. D and trimming come from the DNA, and the V and J calls and clone size come from that table. The sample table holds 600,000 to 750,000 clones, of which under 15% were seen once. In total, the top ten clones hold approximately 0.11% of the sample.

The full study reports these points: Sequencing cDNA rather than genomic DNA could over-represent highly expressing activated cells, although activation and CD3 levels did not differ between groups. Type 1 diabetes patients showed a moderate but significant shortening of TCRB CDR3 length in all four CD4+ subsets. Shorter templates might be favored by PCR, yet because patient and control samples were amplified and corrected together, any such skew would affect both groups equally. Naive, central memory and regulatory TCRB repertoires appeared to be more similar among patients than among healthy donors. HLA sub-analyses involved small numbers of individuals, so any influence of HLA type on TCRB rearrangement remained unresolved. At VDJ recombination sites, type 1 diabetes patients had fewer insertions and more deleted nucleotides, which implies abnormalities in thymic rearrangement.

The source is a man aged 30-40 years with type 1 diabetes. The sequence links TRBV7-6 to TRBJ2-7; the central 11 bases match TRBD2. Sequenced material: naive CD4+ T cells from blood. In light of the paper, this sample's cell subset or site label describes: true naive CD4+ T cells. CDR3 protein: CASSAGLAVNEQYF. Read as DNA, the sequence is TGTGCCAGCAGCGCGGGACTAGCGGTCAACGAGCAGTACTTC.